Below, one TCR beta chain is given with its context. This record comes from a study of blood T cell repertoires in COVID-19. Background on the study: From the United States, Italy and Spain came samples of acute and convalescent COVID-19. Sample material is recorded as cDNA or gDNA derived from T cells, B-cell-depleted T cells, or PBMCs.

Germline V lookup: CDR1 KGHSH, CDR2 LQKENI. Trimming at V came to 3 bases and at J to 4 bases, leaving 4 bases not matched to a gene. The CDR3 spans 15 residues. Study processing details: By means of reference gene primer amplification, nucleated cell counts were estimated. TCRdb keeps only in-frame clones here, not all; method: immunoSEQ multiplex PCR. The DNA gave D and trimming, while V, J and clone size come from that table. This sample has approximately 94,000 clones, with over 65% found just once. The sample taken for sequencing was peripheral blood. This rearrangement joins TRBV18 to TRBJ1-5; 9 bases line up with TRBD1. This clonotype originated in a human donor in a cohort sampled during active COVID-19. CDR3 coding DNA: TGTGCCAGCTCACCCCCCGGGACAGGGAATCAGCCCCAGCATTTT. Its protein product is CASSPPGTGNQPQHF. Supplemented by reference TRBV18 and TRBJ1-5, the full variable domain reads NAGVMQNPRHLVRRRGQEARLRCSPMKGHSHVYWYRQLPEEGLKFMVYLQKENIIDESGMPKERFSAEFPKEGPSILRIQQVVRGDSAAYFCASSPPGTGNQPQHFGDGTRLSIL.